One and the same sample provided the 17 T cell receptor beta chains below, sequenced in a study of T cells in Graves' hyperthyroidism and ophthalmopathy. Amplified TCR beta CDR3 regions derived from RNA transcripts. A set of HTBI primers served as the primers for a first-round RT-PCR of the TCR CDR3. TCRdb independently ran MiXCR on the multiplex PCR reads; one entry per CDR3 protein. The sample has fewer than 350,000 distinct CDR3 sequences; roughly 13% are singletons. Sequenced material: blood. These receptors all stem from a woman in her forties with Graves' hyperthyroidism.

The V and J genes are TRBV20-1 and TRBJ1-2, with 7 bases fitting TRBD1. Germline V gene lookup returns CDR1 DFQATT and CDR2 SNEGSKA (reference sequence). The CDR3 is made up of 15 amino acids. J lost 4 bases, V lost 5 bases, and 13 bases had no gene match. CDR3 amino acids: CSAYTGTAKGYGYTF. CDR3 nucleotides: TGCAGTGCTTATACCGGGACAGCCAAGGGCTATGGCTACACCTTC.

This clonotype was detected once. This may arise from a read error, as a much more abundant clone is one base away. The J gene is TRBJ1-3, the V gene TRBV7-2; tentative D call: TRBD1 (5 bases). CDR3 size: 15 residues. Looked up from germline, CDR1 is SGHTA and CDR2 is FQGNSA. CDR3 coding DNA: TGTGCCAGCTCCCTGGGGGGTGGCTCTGGAAACACCACATATTTT. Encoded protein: CASSLGGGSGNTTYF.

The DNA of the CDR3 is TGTGCCAGCACCACTAGCTCCTACGAGCAGTACTTC. It yields the protein CASTTSSYEQYF. J is TRBJ2-7 and V is TRBV2; perhaps TRBD2 as D (5 bases). With 7 bases removed from V and 0 bases from J, the gap between germline ends came to 7 bases. Germline CDR1 is SNHLY and CDR2 is FYNNEI. The CDR3 is made up of 12 amino acids.

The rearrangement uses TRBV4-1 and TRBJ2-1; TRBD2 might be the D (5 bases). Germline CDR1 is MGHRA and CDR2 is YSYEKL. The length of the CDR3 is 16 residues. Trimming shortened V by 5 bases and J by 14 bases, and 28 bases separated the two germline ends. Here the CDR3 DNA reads TGCGCCAGCAGCGACACTAAGGGTTCCGGGGTCACTAAGGAGTTCTTC. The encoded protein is CASSDTKGSGVTKEFF.

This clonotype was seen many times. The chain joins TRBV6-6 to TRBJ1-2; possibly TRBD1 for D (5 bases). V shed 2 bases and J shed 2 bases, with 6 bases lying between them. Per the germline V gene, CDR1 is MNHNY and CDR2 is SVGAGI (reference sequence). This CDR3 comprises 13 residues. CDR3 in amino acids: CASSYGGNYGYTF. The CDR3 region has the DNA TGTGCCAGCAGTTACGGGGGGAACTATGGCTACACCTTC.

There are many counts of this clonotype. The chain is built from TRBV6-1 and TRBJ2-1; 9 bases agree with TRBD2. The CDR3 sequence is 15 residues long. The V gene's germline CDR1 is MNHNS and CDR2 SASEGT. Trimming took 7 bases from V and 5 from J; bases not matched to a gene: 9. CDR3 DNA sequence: TGTGCCAGCATTAAGGGGCTAGCGGGAAACAATGAGCAGTTCTTC. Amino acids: CASIKGLAGNNEQFF.

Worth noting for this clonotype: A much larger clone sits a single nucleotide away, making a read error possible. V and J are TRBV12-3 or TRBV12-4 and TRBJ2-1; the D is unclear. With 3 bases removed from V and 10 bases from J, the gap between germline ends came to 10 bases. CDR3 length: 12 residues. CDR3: CASSFRRAEQFF. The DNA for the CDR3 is TGTGCCAGCAGTTTCAGGCGTGCCGAGCAGTTCTTC.

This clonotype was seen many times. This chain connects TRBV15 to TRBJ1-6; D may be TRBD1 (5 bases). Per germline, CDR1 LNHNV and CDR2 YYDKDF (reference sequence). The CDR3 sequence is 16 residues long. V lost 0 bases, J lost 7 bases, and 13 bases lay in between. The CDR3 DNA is TGTGCCACCAGCAGAGATACCGGCAGGGCGAATTCACCCCTCCACTTT. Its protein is CATSRDTGRANSPLHF.

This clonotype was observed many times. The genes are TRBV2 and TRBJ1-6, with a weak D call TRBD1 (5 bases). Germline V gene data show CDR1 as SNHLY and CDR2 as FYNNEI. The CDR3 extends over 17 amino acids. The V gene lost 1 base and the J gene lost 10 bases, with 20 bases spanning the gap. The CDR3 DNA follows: TGTGCCAGCAGTGAAGACTCGGGGACTAGAGGGAACTCACCCCTCCACTTT. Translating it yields CASSEDSGTRGNSPLHF.

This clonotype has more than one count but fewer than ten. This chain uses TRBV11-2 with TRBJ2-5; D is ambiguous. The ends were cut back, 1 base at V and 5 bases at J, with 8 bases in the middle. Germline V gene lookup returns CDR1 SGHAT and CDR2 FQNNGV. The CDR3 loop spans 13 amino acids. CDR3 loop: CASSLAVGETQYF. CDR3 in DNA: TGTGCCAGCAGCTTAGCTGTCGGGGAGACCCAGTACTTC.

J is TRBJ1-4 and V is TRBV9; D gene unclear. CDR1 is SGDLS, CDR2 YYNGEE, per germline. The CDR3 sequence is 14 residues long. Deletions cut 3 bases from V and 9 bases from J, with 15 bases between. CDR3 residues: CASSGGEREQKLFF. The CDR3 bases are TGTGCCAGCAGCGGTGGGGAAAGGGAGCAAAAACTGTTTTTT. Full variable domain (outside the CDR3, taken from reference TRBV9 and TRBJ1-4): DSGVTQTPKHLITATGQRVTLRCSPRSGDLSVYWYQQSLDQGLQFLIQYYNGEERAKGNILERFSAQQFPDLHSELNLSSLELGDSALYFCASSGGEREQKLFFGSGTQLSVL.

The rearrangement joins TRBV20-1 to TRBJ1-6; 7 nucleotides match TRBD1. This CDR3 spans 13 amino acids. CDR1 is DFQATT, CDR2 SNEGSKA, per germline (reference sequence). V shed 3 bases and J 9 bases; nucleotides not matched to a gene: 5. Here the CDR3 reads CSASRQGPSPLHF. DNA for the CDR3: TGCAGTGCTAGCCGACAGGGTCCTTCACCCCTCCACTTT.

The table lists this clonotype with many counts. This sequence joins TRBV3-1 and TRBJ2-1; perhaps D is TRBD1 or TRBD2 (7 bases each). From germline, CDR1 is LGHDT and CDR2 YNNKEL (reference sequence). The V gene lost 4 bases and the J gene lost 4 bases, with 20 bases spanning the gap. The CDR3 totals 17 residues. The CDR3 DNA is TGTGCCAGCAGCCCATTAGGGAGGGGGCAATTGTACAATGAGCAGTTCTTC. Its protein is CASSPLGRGQLYNEQFF.

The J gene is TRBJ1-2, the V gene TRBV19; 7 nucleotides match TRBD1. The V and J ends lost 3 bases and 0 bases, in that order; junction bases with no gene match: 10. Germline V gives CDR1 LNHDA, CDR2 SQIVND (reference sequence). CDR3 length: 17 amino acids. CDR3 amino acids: CASSMGRDRITNYGYTF. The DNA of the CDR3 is TGTGCCAGTAGTATGGGCCGGGACAGAATAACTAACTATGGCTACACCTTC.

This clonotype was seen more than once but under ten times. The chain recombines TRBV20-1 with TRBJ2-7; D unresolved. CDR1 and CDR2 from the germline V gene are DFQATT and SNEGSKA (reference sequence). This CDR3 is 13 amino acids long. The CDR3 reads CSIYKDLGYEQYF. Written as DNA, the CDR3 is TGCAGCATCTATAAGGATTTGGGCTACGAGCAGTACTTC.

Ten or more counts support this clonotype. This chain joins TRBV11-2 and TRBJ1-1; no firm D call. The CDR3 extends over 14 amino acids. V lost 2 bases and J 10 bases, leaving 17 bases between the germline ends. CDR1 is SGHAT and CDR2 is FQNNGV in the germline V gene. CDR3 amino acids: CASSLLTQSRGAFF. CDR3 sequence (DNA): TGTGCCAGCAGCTTACTGACACAGAGTCGCGGAGCTTTCTTT. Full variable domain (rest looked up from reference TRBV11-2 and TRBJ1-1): EAGVAQSPRYKIIEKRQSVAFWCNPISGHATLYWYQQILGQGPKLLIQFQNNGVVDDSQLPKDRFSAERLKGVDSTLKIQPAKLEDSAVYLCASSLLTQSRGAFFGQGTRLTVV.

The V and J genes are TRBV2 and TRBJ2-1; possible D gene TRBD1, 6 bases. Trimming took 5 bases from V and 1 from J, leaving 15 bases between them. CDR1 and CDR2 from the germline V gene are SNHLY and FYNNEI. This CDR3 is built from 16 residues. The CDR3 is CASSRPGTPSYNEQFF. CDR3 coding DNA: TGTGCCAGCAGTCGTCCCGGGACACCATCCTACAATGAGCAGTTCTTC.